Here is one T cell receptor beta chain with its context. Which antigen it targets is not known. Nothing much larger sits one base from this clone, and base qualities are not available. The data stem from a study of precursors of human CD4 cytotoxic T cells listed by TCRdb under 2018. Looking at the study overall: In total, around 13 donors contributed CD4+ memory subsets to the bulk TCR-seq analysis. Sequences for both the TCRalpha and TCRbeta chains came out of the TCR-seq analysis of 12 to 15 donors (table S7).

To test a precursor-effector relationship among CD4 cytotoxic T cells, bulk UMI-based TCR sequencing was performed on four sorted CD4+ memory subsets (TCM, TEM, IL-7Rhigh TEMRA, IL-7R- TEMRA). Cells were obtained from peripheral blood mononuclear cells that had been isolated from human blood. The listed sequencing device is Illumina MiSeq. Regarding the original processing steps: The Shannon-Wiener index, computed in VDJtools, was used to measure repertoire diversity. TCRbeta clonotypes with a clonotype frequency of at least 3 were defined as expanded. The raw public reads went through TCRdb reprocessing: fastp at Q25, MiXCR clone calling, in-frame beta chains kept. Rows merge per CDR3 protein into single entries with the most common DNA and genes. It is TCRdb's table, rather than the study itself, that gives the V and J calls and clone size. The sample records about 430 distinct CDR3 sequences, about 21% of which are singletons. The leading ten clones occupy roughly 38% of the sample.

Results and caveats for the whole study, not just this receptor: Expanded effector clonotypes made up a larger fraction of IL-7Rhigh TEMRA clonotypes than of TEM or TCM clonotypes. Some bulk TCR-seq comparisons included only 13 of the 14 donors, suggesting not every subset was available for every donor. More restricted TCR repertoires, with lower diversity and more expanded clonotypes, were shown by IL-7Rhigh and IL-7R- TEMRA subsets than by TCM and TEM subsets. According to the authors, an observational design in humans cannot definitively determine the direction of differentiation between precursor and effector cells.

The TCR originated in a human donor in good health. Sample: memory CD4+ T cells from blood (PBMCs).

The CDR3 protein sequence reads: CASSGLDSINEKLFF. At the DNA level, the sequence is TGTGCCAGCAGTGGACTAGACAGCATTAATGAAAAACTGTTTTTT. The V and J segments used are TRBV27 and TRBJ1-4; possibly the D gene is TRBD1, per 5 matching bases. The cysteine opens and the phenylalanine closes a CDR3 of 15 amino acids. Here the CDR3 DNA is all that survives: 45 bases in frame from base 1. V loses 5 bases of germline sequence and J loses 4 bases, and the interval between the two ends is 14 bases. Via the germline V gene (reference sequence), CDR1 is MNHEY and CDR2 SMNVEV.